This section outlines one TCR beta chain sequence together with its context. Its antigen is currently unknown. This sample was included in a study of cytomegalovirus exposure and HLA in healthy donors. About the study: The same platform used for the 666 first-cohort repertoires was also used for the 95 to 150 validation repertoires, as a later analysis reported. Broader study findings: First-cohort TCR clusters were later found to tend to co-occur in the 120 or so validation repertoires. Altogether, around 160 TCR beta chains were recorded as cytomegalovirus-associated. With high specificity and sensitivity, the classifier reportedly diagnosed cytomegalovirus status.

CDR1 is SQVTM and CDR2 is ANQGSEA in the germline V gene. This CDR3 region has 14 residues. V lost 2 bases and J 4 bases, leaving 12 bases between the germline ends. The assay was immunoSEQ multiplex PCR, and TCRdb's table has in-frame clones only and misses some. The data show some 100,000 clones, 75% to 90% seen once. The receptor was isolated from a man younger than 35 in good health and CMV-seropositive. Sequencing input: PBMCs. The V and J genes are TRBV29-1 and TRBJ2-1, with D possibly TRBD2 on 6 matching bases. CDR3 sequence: CSVEPGERYNEQFF. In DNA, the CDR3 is TGCAGCGTTGAACCGGGAGAGAGGTACAATGAGCAGTTCTTC.